Here is one T cell receptor (beta chain) with its context. This receptor's antigen is unknown. The record has no base qualities; no much larger clone is one base away. CDR1 and CDR2 were assigned from the germline V gene as SGHRS and YFSETQ. There are 14 amino acids in the CDR3, from cysteine to phenylalanine inclusive. Just the 42-base CDR3 DNA is kept, in frame starting at base 1. V is shortened by 0 bases, J by 1 base, and the region joining them spans 7 bases. The sample originates from a study of T-cell reconstitution after alpha-beta-depleted transplantation in children (dated by TCRdb to about 2016). About the investigation overall: Using TCR repertoire profiling, the study followed T-cell immune reconstitution in a quantitative way in children after TCRalphabeta/CD19-depleted allogeneic hematopoietic cell transplantation.

Receptors were amplified or captured by PCR. Instrument used: Illumina HiSeq 2500. To normalize quantification of the TCRbeta repertoire, the TCR libraries were built with molecular barcoding that relied on unique molecular identifiers. TCRdb reprocessing: public reads trimmed at Q25 with fastp, clones called with MiXCR, in-frame beta chains kept. Entries are consolidated by CDR3 protein sequence, retaining the most common genes and DNA. The sample contains some 500,000 distinct CDR3 sequences, around 17% of them found a single time. The biggest ten clones account for 2.5% to 3.5% of the sample. Recombination joined TRBV5-1 with TRBJ1-1; confidence is insufficient to name the D gene. This sample comprised PBMCs from the stem cell graft donor, obtained from the stem cell graft. This TCR derives from a human donor who donated a stem cell graft to a child with acute lymphoblastic leukemia. The DNA sequence reads TGCGCCAGCAGCTTGGTTCCAGAGAACACTGAAGCTTTCTTT. Its coded protein is CASSLVPENTEAFF.